This passage covers 9 T cell receptor beta chains from one sample sequenced in a study of identical twins. From the 5' RACE reads, TCRdb called clonotypes with MiXCR, one entry per CDR3 protein. The profile shows 450,000 or so distinct CDR3 sequences, approximately 15% of them singletons. This same sample was also taken into another study, of yellow fever vaccine responses in identical twins.

Sequencing was carried out using CD4+ T cells sorted from blood. These TCRs come from a woman between 18 and 30 years old in good health.

The rearrangement links TRBV24-1 to TRBJ2-1; D not certain. This CDR3 has 13 amino acids. The V gene lost 4 bases and the J gene lost 9 bases, with 12 bases spanning the gap. Germline V gene data show CDR1 as KGHDR and CDR2 as SFDVKD. CDR3 sequence (DNA): TGTGCCACCAGTGACCTCGCGTCAGGTGAGCAGTTCTTC. Protein: CATSDLASGEQFF.

This clonotype was recorded at least ten times. This chain connects TRBV14 to TRBJ2-1; D uncertain. V lost 4 bases, J lost 2 bases, and 9 bases lay in between. The CDR3 is 14 amino acids. Germline V gene sequence: CDR1 SGHDN, CDR2 FVKESK. The CDR3 DNA reads as TGTGCCAGCAGCCCAAATCGAGCCTACAATGAGCAGTTCTTC. This translates into CASSPNRAYNEQFF.

V gene TRBV2 combines with J gene TRBJ1-1, with D possibly TRBD1 on 5 matching bases. The CDR3 has 13 residues. The germline V gene encodes CDR1 SNHLY and CDR2 FYNNEI. Trimming shortened V by 7 bases and J by 3 bases, and 12 bases separated the two germline ends. For the CDR3, the DNA is TGTGCCAGCACCAAGCGGGGGGACACTGAAGCTTTCTTT. It is translated as CASTKRGDTEAFF.

The rearrangement links TRBV6-5 to TRBJ1-1, with D unresolved. Deletions cut 6 bases from V and 1 base from J, with 6 bases between. Per germline, CDR1 MNHEY and CDR2 SVGAGI. This CDR3 region has 12 residues. CDR3: CASSRQNTEAFF. As DNA, the CDR3 is TGTGCCAGCAGCCGACAGAACACTGAAGCTTTCTTT.

The V gene is TRBV7-9, the J gene TRBJ2-7, with 12 bases fitting TRBD1. In germline, CDR1 is SEHNR, CDR2 FQNEAQ (reference sequence). This CDR3 has 16 residues. Germline trimming cut 2 bases from V and 4 bases from J; bases unmatched to any gene: 6. CDR3 in amino acids: CASSLIPGQGAYEQYF. The DNA for the CDR3 is TGTGCCAGCAGCTTAATTCCGGGACAGGGGGCTTACGAGCAGTACTTC.

V and J are TRBV12-3 or TRBV12-4 and TRBJ1-6; 7 nucleotides line up with TRBD1. This CDR3 region has 14 residues. V shed 6 bases, J shed 5 bases, and the junction held 4 bases outside the gene matches. CDR3 coding DNA: TGTGCCAGCAGCTTGGGACAGAATAATTCACCCCTCCACTTT. Translation: CASSLGQNNSPLHF.

V gene TRBV12-5 combines with J gene TRBJ2-7; no definite D call. Trimming removed 1 base from V and 5 bases from J, with 12 bases in between. CDR3 length equals 14 residues. Germline V gives CDR1 LGHNT, CDR2 FRNRAP. The CDR3 bases are TGTGCTAGTGGTTTGGGGGGATCCAGAAACGAGCAGTACTTC. Its protein is CASGLGGSRNEQYF.

This clonotype has just a few counts. The CDR3 loop is CATSDRGQGEQETQYF. In DNA form, the CDR3 reads TGTGCCACCAGTGACCGGGGACAGGGGGAACAAGAGACCCAGTACTTC. This sequence joins TRBV24-1 and TRBJ2-5; 11 bases agree with TRBD1. Unmatched junction bases numbered 5, after V lost 4 bases and J lost 2 bases. The CDR3 has 16 amino acids. Germline CDR1 reads KGHDR; CDR2 reads SFDVKD.

The chain employs TRBV7-6 and TRBJ1-1; D not resolved. The V end lost 3 bases, the J end lost 5 bases, and 13 bases lay between the germline ends. The CDR3 sequence is 14 residues long. From germline, CDR1 is SGHVS and CDR2 FNYEAQ. The CDR3 reads CASSFSLGKTEAFF. The CDR3 DNA reads TGTGCCAGCAGCTTTTCCCTTGGAAAAACTGAAGCTTTCTTT.